Below, 20 T cell receptor beta chains from the same sample are listed, as sequenced in a study of CD8+CD57+ T cells in acquired aplastic anemia (dated by TCRdb to 2016 to 2019). Sequencing took place on an Illumina HiSeq 2000. Genomic DNA served as template for TCR beta VDJ combination and CDR3 sequence profiling. Through fastp at Q25 and MiXCR, TCRdb rebuilt clones from the public reads, retaining in-frame beta chains. Entries that share a CDR3 protein sequence are merged under the most common genes and DNA. For this sample there are 150,000 to 200,000 distinct CDR3 sequences; 55% to 70% appear just once. Under 60% of the sample lies in the top ten. Specimen: sorted CD4+, CD8+, or CD8+CD57+ T cells (not recorded which) from PBMCs. Receptor source: a human donor in good health.

The V gene is TRBV10-3, the J gene TRBJ1-1, with D possibly being TRBD1 (5 bases). Germline V CDR1 and CDR2: ENHRY, SYGVKD. Between the trimmed V and J ends, which lost 6 bases and 3 bases, there was a span of 5 bases. This CDR3 has 11 residues. The CDR3 here is CAIRGDTEAFF. The CDR3 bases are TGTGCCATCAGAGGGGACACTGAAGCTTTCTTT.

This clonotype has just one count. The conserved final phenylalanine or tryptophan is absent from the CDR3, which likely points to a read error. No DNA is shown, since the ends of the CDR3 on it are uncertain; the CDR3 is the one TCRdb lists. The V and J genes are TRBV29-1 and TRBJ2-2; TRBD2 was called by the table and not checked on the DNA. The CDR3 has 15 residues if both end residues are counted. Looked up from germline, CDR1 is SQVTM and CDR2 is ANQGSEA. The chain's CDR3 is CSAISGRDNTGELFS.

V is TRBV5-1 and J is TRBJ1-1, with 7 bases fitting TRBD1. CDR3 length equals 14 residues. Germline values: CDR1 SGHRS, CDR2 YFSETQ. Trimming at V came to 2 bases and at J to 5 bases, leaving 6 bases not matched to a gene. For the CDR3, the DNA is TGCGCCAGCAGCTTTCGAACAGGGGTGACTGAAGCTTTCTTT. This encodes CASSFRTGVTEAFF.

The genes are TRBV10-3 and TRBJ2-1; 7 bases are shared with TRBD2. Trimming took 10 bases from V and 6 from J; bases not matched to a gene: 12. The CDR3 is made up of 14 amino acids. CDR1 and CDR2 from the germline V gene are ENHRY and SYGVKD. The CDR3 coding sequence is TGTGCCACCGTAGGAAGCGGGATGTTCAATGAGCAGTTCTTC. It specifies CATVGSGMFNEQFF.

The chain links TRBV7-8 to TRBJ1-4, with D tentatively TRBD1 (5 bases). V lost 0 bases and J 0 bases, leaving 14 bases between the germline ends. The germline V gene encodes CDR1 SGHVS and CDR2 FQNEAQ. CDR3 length equals 18 residues. Here the CDR3 reads CASSLARDGFATNEKLFF. The CDR3 DNA sequence: TGTGCCAGCAGCTTAGCGAGGGACGGGTTTGCAACTAATGAAAAACTGTTTTTT.

V usage is TRBV24-1 and J usage is TRBJ2-7, with 13 bases matching TRBD2. Germline loops: CDR1 KGHDR, CDR2 SFDVKD. The V and J ends lost 3 bases and 5 bases, in that order; junction bases with no gene match: 9. The CDR3 is made up of 17 amino acids. CDR3 in amino acids: CATSDPWTSGSLHEQYF. DNA of the CDR3: TGTGCCACCAGTGATCCGTGGACTAGCGGGAGCCTACACGAGCAGTACTTC.

The chain employs TRBV9 and TRBJ2-5; TRBD1 might be the D (5 bases). The CDR3 is made up of 14 amino acids. The V gene lost 0 bases and the J gene lost 3 bases, with 9 bases spanning the gap. Germline CDR1 SGDLS, CDR2 YYNGEE. The CDR3 spells CASSVEYRKETQYF. DNA of the CDR3: TGTGCCAGCAGCGTAGAATACAGGAAAGAGACCCAGTACTTC.

The gene calls are TRBV19 and TRBJ2-1; D unclear. V was trimmed by 7 bases and J by 0 bases, leaving 10 bases between them. This CDR3 comprises 14 residues. The germline gives CDR1 LNHDA, CDR2 SQIVND (reference sequence). CDR3 protein: CASKVSHSYNEQFF. For the CDR3, the DNA is TGTGCCAGTAAGGTGTCCCACTCCTACAATGAGCAGTTCTTC.

V usage is TRBV2 and J usage is TRBJ2-2; TRBD1 or TRBD2 may be the D gene (7 bases each). Germline CDR1 reads SNHLY; CDR2 reads FYNNEI. The CDR3 has 15 amino acids. Deletions cut 7 bases from V and 5 bases from J, with 17 bases between. CDR3 sequence: CASKREGAGTGELFF. Written as DNA, the CDR3 is TGTGCCAGCAAAAGGGAGGGGGCAGGAACCGGGGAGCTGTTTTTT.

With respect to this clonotype: Since the CDR3 does not end with the conserved phenylalanine or tryptophan, this likely comes from a read error. This chain links TRBV7-9 with TRBJ2-3, with 9 bases aligning to TRBD1. Germline CDR1 and CDR2: SEHNR and FQNEAQ (reference sequence). The CDR3 has 14 residues. CDR3 sequence: CASSSGQGQDTQYL. CDR3 bases: TGCGCCAGCAGCTCAGGACAGGGGCAAGATACGCAGTATCTT.

Points on this clonotype: A read error may account for a junction end that differs from germline. The chain joins TRBV6-5 to TRBJ2-7, with no clear D. Germline V gene sequence: CDR1 MNHEY, CDR2 SVGAGI. CDR3 length: 14 residues. The CDR3 nucleotides are TGTGCCAGCAGGCTTACAGTTAGCTCCTACGAGCGGTACTTC. Its translation is CASRLTVSSYERYF.

In the case of this clonotype: As the CDR3 is not closed by the conserved phenylalanine or tryptophan, this likely results from a read error. This chain connects TRBV7-3 to TRBJ1-2; D is unclear. The CDR3 has 13 amino acids. In germline, CDR1 is SGHTA, CDR2 FQGTGA. V was pared by 1 base and J by 4 bases, with 7 bases between. The CDR3 DNA reads as TGTGCCAGCAGCTTAAATTACGCCTATGGCTACACCCTC. It encodes CASSLNYAYGYTL.

The chain joins TRBV7-2 to TRBJ1-3; D is undetermined. This CDR3 is 15 amino acids long. CDR1 and CDR2 from the germline V gene are SGHTA and FQGNSA. The V end lost 5 bases, the J end lost 0 bases, and 11 bases lay between the germline ends. The CDR3 DNA sequence: TGTGCCAGCAGCCAAGTTCAAATCTCTGGAAACACCATATATTTT. Its protein is CASSQVQISGNTIYF.

This rearrangement joins TRBV9 to TRBJ1-1; tentative D call: TRBD1 (6 bases). Trimming removed 0 bases at V and 1 base at J, with 22 bases between. Germline CDR1 reads SGDLS; CDR2 reads YYNGEE. This CDR3 spans 19 amino acids. The CDR3 reads CASSVADGAGVATNTEAFF. In nucleotides, the CDR3 is TGTGCCAGCAGCGTAGCCGACGGCGCAGGGGTCGCTACGAACACTGAAGCTTTCTTT.

The chain uses TRBV20-1 and TRBJ1-6, with D possibly being TRBD1 (5 bases). The germline gives CDR1 DFQATT, CDR2 SNEGSKA (reference sequence). V lost 6 bases and J lost 10, with 10 bases in between. The CDR3 covers 11 residues. The CDR3 reads CSAPWGSPLHF. In DNA form, the CDR3 reads TGCAGTGCCCCCTGGGGGTCACCCCTCCACTTT.

The rearrangement joins TRBV7-9 to TRBJ1-4; 10 positions agree with TRBD1. V gave up 4 bases and J gave up 8 bases; unmatched junction bases: 7. Germline V CDR1 and CDR2: SEHNR, FQNEAQ (reference sequence). The CDR3 totals 15 residues. The DNA of the CDR3 is TGTGCCAGCAGCTCATACGGGACAGGGGACGAAAAACTGTTTTTT. Its protein is CASSSYGTGDEKLFF.

This clonotype has at least ten counts. This chain uses TRBV11-3 with TRBJ1-1; the D is unclear. The germline V and J ends were trimmed by 5 bases and 3 bases, with 10 bases remaining between them. Germline CDR1 SGHNT, CDR2 YENEEA. The CDR3 extends over 13 amino acids. DNA for the CDR3: TGTGCCAGCAGCGTTGACGGCTACACTGAAGCTTTCTTT. Its translation: CASSVDGYTEAFF.

The chain employs TRBV4-3 and TRBJ2-7; 7 nucleotides match TRBD2. Germline V gene lookup returns CDR1 LGHNA and CDR2 YSLEER. V shed 0 bases, J shed 2 bases, and the junction held 4 bases outside the gene matches. The CDR3 length is 15 residues. CDR3: CASSQDRAGAYEQYF. The CDR3 nucleotides are TGCGCCAGCAGCCAAGATCGTGCGGGGGCCTACGAGCAGTACTTC.

This chain joins TRBV20-1 and TRBJ1-1, with D hard to call. CDR1 DFQATT and CDR2 SNEGSKA come from the germline V gene (reference sequence). V was pared by 5 bases and J by 8 bases, with 18 bases between. The CDR3 is 13 amino acids. The CDR3 DNA reads TGCAGTGCTGATGGTAGCGGATACTACGAAGCTTTCTTT. Protein: CSADGSGYYEAFF.

The chain couples TRBV29-1 to TRBJ2-1, with D unclear. Germline values: CDR1 SQVTM, CDR2 ANQGSEA. This CDR3 comprises 10 residues. V lost 3 bases and J 8 bases, leaving 5 bases between the germline ends. The DNA of the CDR3 is TGCAGCGTTGATATCCATGAGCAGTTCTTC. This translates into CSVDIHEQFF.